Sequencing of this T cell receptor beta chain was carried out in a study of blood T cell repertoires in COVID-19. In the original processing: Reference gene primers were amplified, and this amplification served to estimate nucleated cell counts. Profiled with immunoSEQ multiplex PCR; TCRdb holds only in-frame clones, not every one. V and J calls and clone size follow that table, whereas D and trimming were derived from the DNA. There are 200,000 to 300,000 clones in the sample; 86% occur only once, and 9% to 15% lies in the top ten. Germline V gene sequence: CDR1 SGHTA, CDR2 FQGNSA. This CDR3 contains 13 residues. Trimming cost V 6 bases and J 6 bases, with 12 bases left between them.

Specimen: peripheral blood. This TCR derives from a man older than 75 with acute or convalescent COVID-19. The chain joins TRBV7-2 to TRBJ1-5; D may be TRBD1 (6 bases). The CDR3 here is CASSPGAVQPQHF. Here the CDR3 DNA reads TGTGCCAGCAGTCCAGGGGCCGTTCAGCCCCAGCATTTT.